Listed here are 28 T cell receptor beta chains from one sample, sequenced in a study of T-cell memory formation after mild COVID-19. TCRdb called the 5' RACE reads again in MiXCR, with one record for every CDR3 protein. The top ten clones hold 11% to 15% of a sample with 100,000 to 150,000 distinct CDR3 sequences, 16% of them seen once. Input material: PBMCs or a T cell subset sorted from them (not recorded which). These receptors were collected from an adult woman who had mild COVID-19 (a few samples of this study predate the infection). Cell type and time point are not known.

V and J are TRBV20-1 and TRBJ2-3; TRBD2 matches 12 bases. This CDR3 region has 15 residues. The V gene's germline CDR1 is DFQATT and CDR2 SNEGSKA (reference sequence). With V trimmed by 2 bases and J by 5 bases, 5 bases remained unmatched. In DNA, the CDR3 is TGCAGTGCTAGAAAACTAGCGGGAGGTGTAGATACGCAGTATTTT. The encoded protein is CSARKLAGGVDTQYF.

This clonotype was seen more than once but under ten times. This chain's CDR3 is CASRTGPAKEMDTQYF. The CDR3 bases are TGTGCCAGCAGGACGGGCCCAGCGAAGGAGATGGATACGCAGTATTTT. The chain recombines TRBV5-4 with TRBJ2-3, with unresolved D. The CDR3 loop spans 16 amino acids. The germline V and J ends were trimmed by 5 bases and 6 bases, with 22 bases remaining between them. CDR1 is SGHNT, CDR2 YYREEE, per germline (reference sequence).

This clonotype has just a few counts. The chain is built from TRBV20-1 and TRBJ2-7; D is ambiguous. The CDR3 has 13 residues. V lost 0 bases and J 6 bases, leaving 12 bases between the germline ends. The germline V gene encodes CDR1 DFQATT and CDR2 SNEGSKA (reference sequence). The CDR3 reads CSARDWPTAEQYF. The CDR3 bases are TGCAGTGCTAGAGATTGGCCAACGGCCGAGCAGTACTTC.

This clonotype has just a few counts. V is TRBV6-6 and J is TRBJ2-7, with D hard to call. The V and J ends lost 0 bases and 2 bases respectively, with 2 bases between them. CDR3 length: 12 residues. CDR1 and CDR2 (germline): MNHNY, SVGAGI (reference sequence). The CDR3 is CASSYSTYEQYF. In nucleotides, the CDR3 is TGTGCCAGCAGTTACTCTACCTACGAGCAGTACTTC.

This clonotype was recorded a few times. The chain is built from TRBV3-1 and TRBJ2-1; 14 bases match TRBD2. After removal of 3 bases from V and 9 bases from J, the junction contained 13 bases not matched to a gene. CDR1 LGHDT and CDR2 YNNKEL come from the germline V gene (reference sequence). The CDR3 spans 18 residues. CDR3 sequence (DNA): TGTGCCAGCAGCCATTACGTCCAAAAGGGACTAGCGGGAGCTGAGCAGTTCTTC. It translates to CASSHYVQKGLAGAEQFF.

This clonotype has a handful of counts. V gene TRBV5-1 combines with J gene TRBJ2-4; D is unclear. Trimming removed 0 bases from V and 0 bases from J, with 13 bases in between. CDR1 is SGHRS, CDR2 YFSETQ, per germline. The CDR3 has 17 amino acids. DNA of the CDR3: TGCGCCAGCAGCTTGGGGGAAGGGCCGTTAGCCAAAAACATTCAGTACTTC. It yields the protein CASSLGEGPLAKNIQYF.

This clonotype was detected only a few times. This chain joins TRBV5-1 and TRBJ2-3; a possible D gene is TRBD2 (5 bases). Germline V gives CDR1 SGHRS, CDR2 YFSETQ. Deletions cut 4 bases from V and 6 bases from J, with 15 bases between. This CDR3 comprises 14 residues. The CDR3 protein is CASSASGWLDTQYF. CDR3 nucleotides: TGCGCCAGCAGCGCTTCGGGATGGCTGGATACGCAGTATTTT. Combining the CDR3 with reference TRBV5-1 and TRBJ2-3 gives the whole variable domain KAGVTQTPRYLIKTRGQQVTLSCSPISGHRSVSWYQQTPGQGLQFLFEYFSETQRNKGNFPGRFSGRQFSNSRSEMNVSTLELGDSALYLCASSASGWLDTQYFGPGTRLTVL.

This clonotype has more than one count but fewer than ten. The rearrangement links TRBV7-9 to TRBJ1-6, with a weak D call TRBD1 (6 bases). V was cut by 5 bases and J by 7 bases, with 9 bases left in between. This CDR3 has 13 amino acids. Germline CDR1 reads SEHNR; CDR2 reads FQNEAQ (reference sequence). The CDR3 DNA reads as TGTGCCAGCAGCGAAGGGGGAAATTCACCCCTCCACTTT. Amino acids: CASSEGGNSPLHF.

This clonotype was detected only a few times. This chain uses TRBV12-3 or TRBV12-4 with TRBJ2-1; D remains ambiguous. This CDR3 is built from 14 residues. V gave up 3 bases and J gave up 2 bases, with 8 bases separating them. The CDR3 region has the DNA TGTGCCAGCAGTTTCCTGGGCCCCTACAATGAGCAGTTCTTC. This codes for CASSFLGPYNEQFF.

The V gene is TRBV4-3, the J gene TRBJ2-3; 9 bases are shared with TRBD1. Germline-derived CDR1 and CDR2 are LGHNA and YSLEER. This CDR3 comprises 15 residues. Trimming took 4 bases from V and 3 from J; bases not matched to a gene: 5. Here the CDR3 DNA reads TGCGCCAGCAGCCCGGGACAGGGTGGGACAGATACGCAGTATTTT. Residues: CASSPGQGGTDTQYF.

V gene TRBV7-9 combines with J gene TRBJ2-6; TRBD1 is a possible D gene (6 bases). Looked up from germline, CDR1 is SEHNR and CDR2 is FQNEAQ (reference sequence). V lost 1 base and J 1 base, leaving 11 bases between the germline ends. The CDR3 consists of 17 residues. CDR3 nucleotides: TGTGCCAGCAGCTTAGAGACAGGCCGGTCTGGGGCCAACGTCCTGACTTTC. This codes for CASSLETGRSGANVLTF.

This chain links TRBV7-3 with TRBJ2-5, with TRBD1 matching over 11 bases. Germline V gene sequence: CDR1 SGHTA, CDR2 FQGTGA. The V segment lost 2 bases and the J segment 5 bases; nucleotides outside the gene matches: 10. The CDR3 has 17 amino acids. The CDR3 DNA follows: TGTGCCAGCAGCTTAGGCTGGACAGGGGGCGCGGGTGAGACCCAGTACTTC. Encoded protein: CASSLGWTGGAGETQYF.

The chain employs TRBV18 and TRBJ1-4; D gene ambiguous. With 2 bases removed from V and 6 bases from J, the gap between germline ends came to 4 bases. From germline, CDR1 is KGHSH and CDR2 LQKENI. The CDR3 sequence is 12 residues long. The CDR3 spells CASSPYDEKLFF. The DNA for the CDR3 is TGTGCCAGCTCACCATACGATGAAAAACTGTTTTTT.

This clonotype showed up just a few times. The V and J genes are TRBV4-3 and TRBJ2-1; D might be TRBD1 or TRBD2, each matching 5 bases. The germline gives CDR1 LGHNA, CDR2 YSLEER. This CDR3 spans 17 amino acids. Trimming removed 0 bases at V and 3 bases at J, with 15 bases between. For the CDR3, the DNA is TGCGCCAGCAGCCAAGATTTTGAGGGGCGCAGCTACAATGAGCAGTTCTTC. Its translation is CASSQDFEGRSYNEQFF.

The chain uses TRBV10-3 and TRBJ1-2, with D unresolved. This CDR3 comprises 16 residues. With 0 bases removed from V and 0 bases from J, the gap between germline ends came to 11 bases. Germline V CDR1 and CDR2: ENHRY, SYGVKD. In nucleotides, the CDR3 is TGTGCCATCAGTGAGTCGATGACGGCGACTAACTATGGCTACACCTTC. Protein sequence: CAISESMTATNYGYTF.

The chain couples TRBV29-1 to TRBJ2-1, with D perhaps assigned TRBD1 or TRBD2 (5 bases each). Germline CDR1 and CDR2: SQVTM and ANQGSEA. V was cut by 6 bases and J by 4 bases, with 19 bases left in between. The CDR3 extends over 15 amino acids. CDR3 sequence (DNA): TGCAGCGTAGGGGAAGCAGGGTTAGCGTACAATGAGCAGTTCTTC. It encodes CSVGEAGLAYNEQFF.

The J gene is TRBJ2-7, the V gene TRBV12-3 or TRBV12-4, with D maybe TRBD2 (6 bases). The CDR3 is 13 amino acids. V was trimmed by 5 bases and J by 2 bases, leaving 10 bases between them. The CDR3 loop is CASSPAGPYEQYF. CDR3 coding DNA: TGTGCCAGCAGTCCCGCGGGGCCCTACGAGCAGTACTTC.

This sequence joins TRBV4-2 and TRBJ1-6, with D perhaps matching TRBD1 (6 bases). Germline V gene data show CDR1 as LGHNA and CDR2 as YNFKEQ. The CDR3 extends over 15 amino acids. V was shortened by 5 bases and J by 2 bases, with 10 bases between the two germline ends. The CDR3 nucleotides read TGTGCCAGCAGCAAGGGGGACACCTATAATTCACCCCTCCACTTT. It is translated as CASSKGDTYNSPLHF.

V gene TRBV11-2 combines with J gene TRBJ2-3; unclear D gene. The CDR3 sequence is 16 residues long. Per the germline V gene, CDR1 is SGHAT and CDR2 is FQNNGV. The ends were cut back, 5 bases at V and 2 bases at J, with 17 bases in the middle. The CDR3, as DNA: TGTGCCAGCAGCCCACTCCCTAGGTCCCCCACAGATACGCAGTATTTT. Amino acids: CASSPLPRSPTDTQYF.

This clonotype has only a few counts. CDR3 amino acids: CASSIEVGSKFTGELFF. In DNA, the CDR3 is TGTGCCAGTAGTATTGAGGTCGGGAGTAAGTTTACCGGGGAGCTGTTTTTT. V gene TRBV19 combines with J gene TRBJ2-2; weak D call: TRBD2 (6 bases). Germline loops: CDR1 LNHDA, CDR2 SQIVND (reference sequence). Trimming cost V 3 bases and J 5 bases, with 19 bases left between them. The CDR3 is 17 amino acids. Using reference TRBV19 and TRBJ2-2 for the parts outside the CDR3, the full variable domain is DGGITQSPKYLFRKEGQNVTLSCEQNLNHDAMYWYRQDPGQGLRLIYYSQIVNDFQKGDIAEGYSVSREKKESFPLTVTSAQKNPTAFYLCASSIEVGSKFTGELFFGEGSRLTVL.

This clonotype was detected ten times or more. The genes are TRBV28 and TRBJ2-7; 8 bases align to TRBD1. With V trimmed by 3 bases and J by 4 bases, 5 bases remained unmatched. CDR1 is MDHEN, CDR2 SYDVKM, per germline. This CDR3 spans 14 amino acids. The CDR3: CASSLDRAVYEQYF. The CDR3 region has the DNA TGTGCCAGCAGTTTGGACAGGGCAGTATACGAGCAGTACTTC. Based on the CDR3 plus reference TRBV28 and TRBJ2-7, the full variable domain is DVKVTQSSRYLVKRTGEKVFLECVQDMDHENMFWYRQDPGLGLRLIYFSYDVKMKEKGDIPEGYSVSREKKERFSLILESASTNQTSMYLCASSLDRAVYEQYFGPGTRLTVT.

This clonotype was counted a few times. The V call is TRBV12-3 or TRBV12-4, the J call TRBJ2-3; D remains unclear. This CDR3 contains 16 residues. V was shortened by 4 bases and J by 0 bases, with 14 bases between the two germline ends. The CDR3 bases are TGTGCCAGCAGTTCCAATAGGAAAGCTAGCACAGATACGCAGTATTTT. This encodes CASSSNRKASTDTQYF.

This clonotype was counted a few times. The chain links TRBV24-1 to TRBJ2-7; D gene ambiguous. V gave up 5 bases and J gave up 0 bases, with 7 bases separating them. Germline values: CDR1 KGHDR, CDR2 SFDVKD. CDR3 length equals 13 residues. The CDR3 region is CATSGMDSYEQYF. The CDR3 nucleotides read TGTGCCACCAGTGGAATGGACTCCTACGAGCAGTACTTC.

This clonotype was counted between two and nine times. The chain recombines TRBV6-6 with TRBJ1-2; D remains ambiguous. The V and J ends lost 8 bases and 7 bases respectively, with 8 bases between them. Per the germline V gene, CDR1 is MNHNY and CDR2 is SVGAGI (reference sequence). The CDR3 consists of 10 residues. The DNA for the CDR3 is TGTGCCAGCCGACACATTGGCTACACCTTC. Translated, it gives CASRHIGYTF.

The chain uses TRBV6-6 and TRBJ2-7; 9 bases are a match to TRBD2. Germline V gene data show CDR1 as MNHNY and CDR2 as SVGAGI (reference sequence). The CDR3 runs 13 residues. V was pared by 7 bases and J by 6 bases, with 7 bases of the junction left unmatched. This chain's CDR3 is CASNIAGASEQYF. In DNA, the CDR3 is TGTGCCAGCAATATAGCGGGAGCCTCCGAGCAGTACTTC.

The gene calls are TRBV7-9 and TRBJ2-7; tentatively, D is TRBD1 or TRBD2 (5 bases each). Germline V gene lookup returns CDR1 SEHNR and CDR2 FQNEAQ (reference sequence). V was trimmed by 2 bases and J by 0 bases, leaving 17 bases between them. The CDR3 has 17 residues. This chain's CDR3 is CASSLLAGTAISYEQYF. The CDR3 nucleotides are TGTGCCAGCAGCTTACTTGCCGGGACGGCGATCTCCTACGAGCAGTACTTC.

This clonotype has more than one count but fewer than ten. The chain is built from TRBV12-3 or TRBV12-4 and TRBJ2-2; TRBD2 aligns across 12 bases. The CDR3 spans 15 residues. Trimming took 6 bases from V and 5 from J; bases not matched to a gene: 4. The CDR3: CASSLAGGPTGELFF. The DNA for the CDR3 is TGTGCCAGCAGCCTAGCGGGAGGGCCGACCGGGGAGCTGTTTTTT.

As DNA, the CDR3 is TGTGCCAGCAGTTACGGTAGGTCACAGCCCCAGCATTTT. This translates into CASSYGRSQPQHF. This chain connects TRBV2 to TRBJ1-5; no clear D. The CDR3 is 13 amino acids. Germline loops: CDR1 SNHLY, CDR2 FYNNEI. Trimming stripped 5 bases from V and 7 bases from J, with 12 bases between.